The entry that follows covers one T cell receptor beta chain sequence. These data come from a study of OX40 agonist ivuxolimab in advanced cancers. Study overall: Ivuxolimab, an agonist antibody against OX40 (CD134), was given to patients.

TCRdb's copy holds only in-frame clones and misses some; the assay was immunoSEQ multiplex PCR. The table has around 60,000 clones, 88% seen once. Germline V gives CDR1 SGDLS, CDR2 YYNGEE. V gave up 4 bases and J gave up 7 bases; unmatched junction bases: 9. The CDR3 has 17 residues. Source: CD4+ or CD8+ T cells sorted from blood, taken in a trial of the OX40 agonist ivuxolimab. The origin of this receptor is an adult with an advanced solid tumor such as melanoma, head and neck, liver or kidney cancer. The V gene is TRBV9, the J gene TRBJ2-2; TRBD2 matches at 14 bases. The CDR3 reads CASSLGLAGVGRGELFF. The CDR3 DNA reads TGTGCCAGCAGCTTGGGACTAGCGGGAGTGGGGCGCGGGGAGCTGTTTTTT.